This T cell receptor beta chain was found in a study of radiotherapy plus CTLA-4 blockade in lung cancer. Study at large: About 20% of patients responded objectively, and roughly 30% achieved disease control. General study points: Reported findings show early blood T cell clone dynamics, with interferon-beta, best predicted response. Clones derived from tumor TCRs expanded in blood after radiotherapy plus ipilimumab.

Ipilimumab CTLA-4 blockade and focal radiation were given to patients with chemo-refractory metastatic non-small-cell lung cancer. Libraries were prepared by immunoSEQ multiplex PCR; TCRdb keeps only in-frame clonotypes and omits some of them. The table has 42,000 or so clones, 79% seen once. Germline V gene data show CDR1 as SNHLY and CDR2 as FYNNEI. This CDR3 region has 14 residues. V lost 6 bases, J lost 2 bases, and 4 bases stayed unmatched. Worth noting for this clone: Its antigen is unidentified.

The chain joins TRBV2 to TRBJ1-2; TRBD1 matches 9 bases. The receptor's source is a human donor with non-small cell lung cancer that progressed on radiotherapy plus ipilimumab. The source material was peripheral blood, sampled from a patient treated with radiotherapy plus ipilimumab. In nucleotides, the CDR3 is TGTGCCAGCAGCTCCGGGACAGGGAACTATGGCTACACCTTC. Its translation is CASSSGTGNYGYTF.